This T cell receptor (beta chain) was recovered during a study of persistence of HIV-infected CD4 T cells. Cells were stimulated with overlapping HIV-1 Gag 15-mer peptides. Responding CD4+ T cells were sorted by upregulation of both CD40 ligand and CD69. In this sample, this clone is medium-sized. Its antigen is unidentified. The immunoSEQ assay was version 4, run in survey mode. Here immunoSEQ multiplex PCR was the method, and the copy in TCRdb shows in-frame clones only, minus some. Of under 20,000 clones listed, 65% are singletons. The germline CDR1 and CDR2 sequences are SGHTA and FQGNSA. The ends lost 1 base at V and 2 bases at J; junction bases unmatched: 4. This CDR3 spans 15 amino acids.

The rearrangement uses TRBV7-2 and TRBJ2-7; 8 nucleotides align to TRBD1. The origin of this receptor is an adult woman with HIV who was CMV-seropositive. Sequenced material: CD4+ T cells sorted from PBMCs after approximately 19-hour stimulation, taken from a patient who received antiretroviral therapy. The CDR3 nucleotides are TGTGCCAGCAGCTTAGGGGGACAGGTAGCCTACGAGCAGTACTTC. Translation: CASSLGGQVAYEQYF. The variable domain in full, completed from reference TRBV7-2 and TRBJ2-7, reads GAGVSQSPSNKVTEKGKDVELRCDPISGHTALYWYRQSLGQGLEFLIYFQGNSAPDKSGLPSDRFSAERTGGSVSTLTIQRTQQEDSAVYLCASSLGGQVAYEQYFGPGTRLTVT.